Detailed here is one T cell receptor beta chain. Sequencing of TCR beta was performed on blood CD8+ T cells and on blood CD4+ T cells. While CD8+ and CD4+ T cells were isolated negatively, TEMRA cells were enriched by FACS. The sample is drawn from a study of CD8 T cells in Susac syndrome. Random hexamers were used to reverse transcribe the RNA input (about 0.5 to 1 ug). TCRdb itself ran the immunoSEQ multiplex PCR reads through MiXCR, one entry per CDR3 protein. The sample yields hundreds of thousands of distinct CDR3 sequences, just over 90% seen once. Specimen: CD4+ T cells from PBMCs. The TCR sequence derives from a human donor with multiple sclerosis.

In nucleotides, the CDR3 is TGTGCCAGCAGCCCTCTGCCACAGCCGAACACTGAAGCTTTCTTT. It translates to CASSPLPQPNTEAFF. The chain couples TRBV7-3 to TRBJ1-1; D is uncertain. This CDR3 has 15 amino acids. Germline V gene sequence: CDR1 SGHTA, CDR2 FQGTGA. The V gene lost 5 bases and the J gene lost 1 base, with 14 bases spanning the gap.